The table lists the clone carrying this T cell receptor beta chain with many counts. Its antigen remains unknown. These data belong to a study of response to subunit inactivated influenza vaccine. Using its own MiXCR run on the RT-PCR reads, TCRdb lists one record per CDR3 protein. Of fewer than 600,000 distinct CDR3 sequences listed, approximately 7.2% were seen once; the top ten hold 10% to 15%. Study-level points and caveats: Few new T cells, the authors suggested, are recruited by each seasonal influenza vaccination.

This CDR3 is built from 11 residues. Germline lookup yields CDR1 SNHLY and CDR2 FYNNEI. V was pared by 11 bases and J by 3 bases, with 9 bases between. J is TRBJ2-3 and V is TRBV2; no clear D gene. The input for sequencing was PBMCs from blood, taken about 23 months after vaccination. The sequence came from a man between 50 and 69 years old who received an inactivated influenza vaccine. The CDR3 reads CAGKVTDTQYF. CDR3 coding DNA: TGTGCCGGAAAGGTGACAGATACGCAGTATTTT.